This T cell receptor (beta chain) derives from a study of blood T cell repertoires in COVID-19. Study summary: Some COVID-19 samples were acute and others convalescent; all came from the United States, Italy and Spain. T cells, B-cell-depleted T cells, or PBMCs supplied cDNA or gDNA.

This clone was seen only a few times. This CDR3 spans 14 amino acids. Between the trimmed V and J ends, which lost 1 base and 8 bases, there was a span of 13 bases. CDR1 and CDR2 from the germline V gene are SGHRS and YFSETQ. Original handling: It was from reference gene primer amplification that nucleated cell counts were estimated. Repertoires were generated with immunoSEQ multiplex PCR, while TCRdb's copy carries only in-frame clones and drops some. V, J and clone size are those of that table, while D and trimming were read from the DNA. The sample records approximately 100,000 clones, approximately 90% being singletons.

This TCR derives from a human donor with acute or convalescent COVID-19. The donor label of this sample is uncertain. Sequencing used peripheral blood. V gene TRBV5-1 combines with J gene TRBJ1-3; tentatively, D is TRBD1 (5 bases). The CDR3 loop is CASSLQGDTDTIYF. The CDR3 nucleotides read TGCGCCAGCAGCTTGCAGGGCGACACGGACACCATATATTTT.